Shown below are 18 T cell receptor beta chains from a single sample sequenced in a study of T cells in Graves' hyperthyroidism and ophthalmopathy. Amplification yielded TCR beta CDR3 regions, with RNA transcripts as the source. The TCR CDR3 first-round RT-PCR relied on the HTBI primer set. TCRdb ran MiXCR on the multiplex PCR reads and lists one entry per CDR3 protein. The sample comprises about 400,000 distinct CDR3 sequences, about 16% of which are singletons, and approximately 19% rests with the top ten. The sample was blood. The source of these receptors is a woman aged 60-70 years with Graves' ophthalmopathy.

J is TRBJ2-2 and V is TRBV5-8, with D possibly being TRBD1 or TRBD2 (5 bases each). V lost 3 bases and J 7 bases, leaving 13 bases between the germline ends. The germline CDR1 and CDR2 sequences are SGHTS and YDEGEE. CDR3 length: 14 amino acids. This CDR3 is CASSSGSGGGELFF. The CDR3 DNA is TGTGCCAGCAGCTCCGGATCTGGGGGCGGGGAGCTGTTTTTT. The whole variable domain, filled in from reference TRBV5-8 and TRBJ2-2, reads EAGVTQSPTHLIKTRGQQATLRCSPISGHTSVYWYQQALGLGLQFLLWYDEGEERNRGNFPPRFSGRQFPNYSSELNVNALELEDSALYLCASSSGSGGGELFFGEGSRLTVL.

This clonotype was seen at least ten times. The chain joins TRBV20-1 to TRBJ2-1, with 9 nucleotides matching TRBD1. Germline CDR1 reads DFQATT; CDR2 reads SNEGSKA (reference sequence). The V gene end was trimmed by 4 bases and the J gene end by 6 bases; junction bases not matched to a gene: 10. The CDR3 is made up of 15 amino acids. In DNA form, the CDR3 reads TGCAGTGCTACCTCCTGGACAGGGGCTCGCAATGAGCAGTTCTTC. It encodes CSATSWTGARNEQFF.

The chain couples TRBV7-9 to TRBJ1-4; possibly TRBD1 for D (6 bases). Trimming shortened V by 6 bases and J by 5 bases, and 13 bases separated the two germline ends. Per the germline V gene, CDR1 is SEHNR and CDR2 is FQNEAQ (reference sequence). There are 14 residues in the CDR3. The CDR3 reads CASRDLRGNEKLFF. DNA for the CDR3: TGTGCCAGCAGGGACCTTAGGGGGAATGAAAAACTGTTTTTT. Full variable domain (rest looked up from reference TRBV7-9 and TRBJ1-4): DTGVSQNPRHKITKRGQNVTFRCDPISEHNRLYWYRQTLGQGPEFLTYFQNEAQLEKSRLLSDRFSAERPKGSFSTLEIQRTEQGDSAMYLCASRDLRGNEKLFFGSGTQLSVL.

In this sample, this clonotype turned up many times. This sequence joins TRBV20-1 and TRBJ2-7; 11 bases are a match to TRBD2. After removal of 3 bases from V and 2 bases from J, the junction contained 9 bases not matched to a gene. CDR3 length: 16 residues. The germline V gene has CDR1 DFQATT and CDR2 SNEGSKA (reference sequence). This CDR3 reads CSARVPASGRPYEQYF. CDR3 in DNA: TGCAGTGCTAGGGTTCCTGCTAGCGGGAGGCCCTACGAGCAGTACTTC.

This sequence joins TRBV4-2 and TRBJ1-2; D perhaps matches TRBD1 (5 bases). V dropped 3 bases and J dropped 4 bases, with 15 bases sitting between them. This CDR3 is 15 amino acids long. Germline assignment: CDR1 LGHNA and CDR2 YNFKEQ. CDR3 coding DNA: TGTGCCAGCAGCCATGATGCGGGACCGCGCTATGGCTACACCTTC. Translation gives CASSHDAGPRYGYTF.

This clonotype has at least ten counts. V gene TRBV19 combines with J gene TRBJ1-5; TRBD1 might be the D (5 bases). CDR1 and CDR2 from the germline V gene are LNHDA and SQIVND (reference sequence). The CDR3 has 14 amino acids. V was cut by 11 bases and J by 0 bases, with 14 bases left in between. The CDR3 reads CAGGRGNSNQPQHF. In DNA form, the CDR3 reads TGTGCCGGGGGACGGGGAAATAGCAATCAGCCCCAGCATTTT.

This clonotype was seen at least ten times. The chain employs TRBV12-3 or TRBV12-4 and TRBJ2-3; no clear D. This CDR3 comprises 12 residues. V dropped 6 bases and J dropped 8 bases, with 12 bases sitting between them. The CDR3 is CASRRPLGTQYF. CDR3 coding DNA: TGTGCCAGCAGGCGGCCTCTTGGTACGCAGTATTTT.

This clonotype was picked up many times. Here the CDR3 reads CASSWRQGAVTDTQYF. DNA of the CDR3: TGTGCCAGCAGTTGGAGACAGGGGGCAGTGACAGATACGCAGTATTTT. The chain is built from TRBV27 and TRBJ2-3, with TRBD1 matching over 10 bases. The J segment lost 3 bases and the V segment lost 4 bases, leaving 7 bases of the junction unmatched. Germline CDR1 reads MNHEY; CDR2 reads SMNVEV (reference sequence). CDR3 size: 16 residues.

This clonotype was seen at least ten times. J is TRBJ1-5 and V is TRBV3-1; D uncertain. This CDR3 has 15 residues. Germline V gives CDR1 LGHDT, CDR2 YNNKEL (reference sequence). V was shortened by 2 bases and J by 2 bases, with 10 bases between the two germline ends. The CDR3 DNA reads as TGTGCCAGCAGCCAACGAACTGAAGGCAATCAGCCCCAGCATTTT. Translation gives CASSQRTEGNQPQHF.

This clonotype was recorded at least ten times. The chain is built from TRBV7-6 and TRBJ2-7; 15 nucleotides align to TRBD2. Looked up from germline, CDR1 is SGHVS and CDR2 is FNYEAQ. The CDR3 contains 14 residues. Trimming took 6 bases from V and 5 from J; bases not matched to a gene: 2. For the CDR3, the DNA is TGTGCCAGCAGTGGGACTAGCGGGAGGAACGAGCAGTACTTC. It specifies CASSGTSGRNEQYF.

This clonotype has just a few counts. The V gene is TRBV2, the J gene TRBJ2-5; 13 nucleotides align to TRBD2. Germline V CDR1 and CDR2: SNHLY, FYNNEI. V trimming: 4 bases; J trimming: 4 bases; junction bases outside the gene matches: 3. The CDR3 sequence is 15 residues long. The CDR3 coding sequence is TGTGCCAGCAGTGTCGGACTAGCGGGAGTAGAGACCCAGTACTTC. Its translation is CASSVGLAGVETQYF. The full variable domain, rest sourced from reference TRBV2 and TRBJ2-5, is EPEVTQTPSHQVTQMGQEVILRCVPISNHLYFYWYRQILGQKVEFLVSFYNNEISEKSEIFDDQFSVERPDGSNFTLKIRSTKLEDSAMYFCASSVGLAGVETQYFGPGTRLLVL.

CDR3 region: CSADVRARAETQYF. CDR3 in DNA: TGCAGCGCGGATGTTAGGGCTAGGGCTGAGACCCAGTACTTC. The J gene is TRBJ2-5, the V gene TRBV29-1; D gene uncertain. Deletions cut 7 bases from V and 5 bases from J, with 20 bases between. Germline V lookup: CDR1 SQVTM, CDR2 ANQGSEA. There are 14 residues in the CDR3. Filled out from reference TRBV29-1 and TRBJ2-5, the complete variable domain reads SAVISQKPSRDICQRGTSLTIQCQVDSQVTMMFWYRQQPGQSLTLIATANQGSEATYESGFVIDKFPISRPNLTFSTLTVSNMSPEDSSIYLCSADVRARAETQYFGPGTRLLVL.

The gene calls are TRBV6-2 or TRBV6-3 and TRBJ1-3; TRBD1 might be the D (6 bases). Germline-derived CDR1 and CDR2 are MNHEY and SVGEGT. Trimming took 5 bases from V and 0 from J, leaving 8 bases between them. The CDR3 has 14 residues. CDR3 sequence reads: CASSNRASGNTIYF. CDR3 bases: TGTGCCAGCAGTAACAGGGCCTCTGGAAACACCATATATTTT.

This clonotype was seen a handful of times. The chain is built from TRBV19 and TRBJ2-7; 9 positions match TRBD1. The V segment lost 2 bases and the J segment 3 bases; nucleotides outside the gene matches: 5. The CDR3 extends over 15 amino acids. CDR1 LNHDA and CDR2 SQIVND come from the germline V gene (reference sequence). CDR3 nucleotide sequence: TGTGCCAGTAGTATACCGACAGGGGGAGGCTACGAGCAGTACTTC. This codes for CASSIPTGGGYEQYF.

This clonotype has a count of ten or more. The chain has TRBV5-1 and TRBJ1-2; D is unresolved. This CDR3 region has 15 residues. Between the trimmed V and J ends, which lost 0 bases and 2 bases, there was a span of 11 bases. The germline gives CDR1 SGHRS, CDR2 YFSETQ. The CDR3 DNA sequence: TGCGCCAGCAGCTTGGCCGGAGGGAGCAACTATGGCTACACCTTC. It yields the protein CASSLAGGSNYGYTF.

This clonotype was counted only a few times. The chain joins TRBV6-1 to TRBJ1-6, with no clear D. The CDR3 runs to 12 residues. The ends were cut back, 6 bases at V and 8 bases at J, with 8 bases in the middle. Germline V gene lookup returns CDR1 MNHNS and CDR2 SASEGT. Here the CDR3 DNA reads TGTGCCAGCAGCCCCGCCCATTCACCCCTCCACTTT. The encoded protein is CASSPAHSPLHF.

This clonotype has at least ten counts. The chain joins TRBV11-1 to TRBJ2-2; 9 nucleotides match TRBD2. This CDR3 comprises 14 residues. With V trimmed by 4 bases and J by 8 bases, 5 bases remained unmatched. Germline V gene sequence: CDR1 SGHAT, CDR2 FQDESV (reference sequence). CDR3 protein: CASSSRLAVGELFF. DNA for the CDR3: TGTGCCAGCAGCTCTCGACTAGCGGTAGGGGAGCTGTTTTTT.

This clonotype was observed at least ten times. The V and J genes are TRBV7-2 and TRBJ2-3; no firm D call. Germline V lookup: CDR1 SGHTA, CDR2 FQGNSA. The CDR3 is made up of 13 amino acids. Trimming took 2 bases from V and 2 from J, leaving 5 bases between them. CDR3 DNA: TGTGCCAGCAGCTTATCCTACACAGATACGCAGTATTTT. Its protein is CASSLSYTDTQYF. The variable domain in full, with the rest retrieved from reference TRBV7-2 and TRBJ2-3, is GAGVSQSPSNKVTEKGKDVELRCDPISGHTALYWYRQSLGQGLEFLIYFQGNSAPDKSGLPSDRFSAERTGGSVSTLTIQRTQQEDSAVYLCASSLSYTDTQYFGPGTRLTVL.